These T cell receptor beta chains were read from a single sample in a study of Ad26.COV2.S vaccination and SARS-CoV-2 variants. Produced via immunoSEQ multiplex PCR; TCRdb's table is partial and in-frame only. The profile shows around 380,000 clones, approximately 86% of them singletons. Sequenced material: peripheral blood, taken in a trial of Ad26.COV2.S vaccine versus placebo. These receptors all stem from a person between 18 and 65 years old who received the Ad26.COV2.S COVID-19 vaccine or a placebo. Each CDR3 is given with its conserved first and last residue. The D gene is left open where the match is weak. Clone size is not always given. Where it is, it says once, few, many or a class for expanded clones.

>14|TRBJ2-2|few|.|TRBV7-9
CASSGHLNTGELFF
TGTGCCAGCAGCGGACACCTGAACACCGGGGAGCTGTTTTTT
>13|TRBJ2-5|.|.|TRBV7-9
CASTTSGVETQYF
TGTGCCAGCACCACCTCGGGGGTGGAGACCCAGTACTTC
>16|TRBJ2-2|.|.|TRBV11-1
CASSLETVQNTGELFF
TGTGCCAGCAGCTTAGAAACGGTTCAAAACACCGGGGAGCTGTTTTTT
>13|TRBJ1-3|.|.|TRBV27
CASRRSSGNTIYF
TGTGCCAGCAGAAGGAGCTCTGGAAACACCATATATTTT
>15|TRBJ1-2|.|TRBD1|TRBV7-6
CASSLRTGGIDGYTF
TGTGCCAGCAGCCTCCGGACAGGGGGTATTGATGGCTACACCTTC
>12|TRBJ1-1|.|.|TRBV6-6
CASSPRYTEAFF
TGTGCCAGCAGCCCCAGATACACTGAAGCTTTCTTT
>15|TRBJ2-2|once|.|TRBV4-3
CASRKNPGLTGELFF
TGCGCCAGCAGAAAAAATCCAGGCCTTACCGGGGAGCTGTTTTTT
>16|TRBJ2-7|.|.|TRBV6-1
CASSGDALGAGYEQYF
TGTGCCAGCAGTGGCGATGCATTGGGGGCGGGCTACGAGCAGTACTTC
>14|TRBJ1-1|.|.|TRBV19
CASSMSVMNTEAFF
TGTGCCAGTAGTATGTCCGTAATGAACACTGAAGCTTTCTTT
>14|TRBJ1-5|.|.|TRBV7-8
CASSSENSNQPQHF
TGTGCCAGCAGCTCAGAAAATAGCAATCAGCCCCAGCATTTT
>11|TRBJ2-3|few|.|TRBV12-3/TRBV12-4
CASSPTDTQYF
TGTGCCAGCAGTCCCACAGATACGCAGTATTTT
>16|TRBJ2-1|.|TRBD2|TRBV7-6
CASSSRTSGGFNEQFF
TGTGCCAGCAGCTCTCGGACTAGCGGGGGTTTCAATGAGCAGTTCTTC
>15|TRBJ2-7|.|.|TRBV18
CASSGGVVGIYEQYF
TGTGCCAGCTCCGGAGGGGTTGTAGGGATCTACGAGCAGTACTTC
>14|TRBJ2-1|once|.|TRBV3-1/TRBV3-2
CASSRPGWGNEQFF
TGTGCCAGCAGCCGTCCCGGGTGGGGCAATGAGCAGTTCTTC
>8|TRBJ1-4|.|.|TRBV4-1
CASSQGSF
TGCGCCAGCAGCCAGGGCTCTTTT
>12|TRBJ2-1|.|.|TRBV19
CASSTTSNEQFF
TGTGCCAGTAGCACGACTAGCAATGAGCAGTTCTTC
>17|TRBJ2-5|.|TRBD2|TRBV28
CASSPKLAGGRGETQYF
TGTGCCAGCAGTCCGAAACTAGCGGGGGGAAGGGGAGAGACCCAGTACTTC
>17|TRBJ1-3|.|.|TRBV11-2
CASSLAAVGSSGNTIYF
TGTGCCAGCAGCTTAGCCGCGGTCGGCAGCTCTGGAAACACCATATATTTT
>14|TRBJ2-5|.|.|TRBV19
CASSILGYQETQYF
TGTGCCAGTAGTATCCTGGGGTACCAAGAGACCCAGTACTTC
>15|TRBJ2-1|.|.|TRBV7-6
CASSSTGTSYNEQFF
TGTGCCAGCAGTTCTACAGGGACTTCCTACAATGAGCAGTTCTTC
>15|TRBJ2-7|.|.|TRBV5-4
CASSLELASSYEQYF
TGTGCCAGCAGCTTGGAACTGGCAAGCTCCTACGAGCAGTACTTC
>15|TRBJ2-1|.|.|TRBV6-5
CASGERQSVGNEQFF
TGTGCCAGCGGGGAACGGCAGTCTGTTGGGAATGAGCAGTTCTTC
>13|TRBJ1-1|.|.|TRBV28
CASRFRPDTEAFF
TGTGCCAGCAGATTCAGGCCAGACACTGAAGCTTTCTTT
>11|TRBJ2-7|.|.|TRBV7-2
CASRFNYEQYF
TGTGCCAGCAGGTTTAACTACGAGCAGTACTTC
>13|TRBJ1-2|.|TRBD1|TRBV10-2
CASRGQGNYGYTF
TGCGCCAGCAGGGGACAGGGGAACTATGGCTACACCTTC
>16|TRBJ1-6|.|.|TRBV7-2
CASSLAGTSYNSPLHF
TGTGCCAGCAGCTTGGCTGGGACATCGTATAATTCACCCCTCCACTTT
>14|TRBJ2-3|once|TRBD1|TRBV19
CASSMIQGAGTQYF
TGTGCCAGTAGTATGATACAGGGGGCAGGGACGCAGTATTTT
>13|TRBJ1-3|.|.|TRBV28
CASSLLSGNTIYF
TGTGCCAGCAGTTTACTATCTGGAAACACCATATATTTT
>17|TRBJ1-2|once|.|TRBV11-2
CASSLGRWGGPNYGYTF
TGTGCCAGCAGCTTAGGGCGATGGGGGGGACCTAACTATGGCTACACCTTC
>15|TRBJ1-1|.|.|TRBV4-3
CASSQDDRATAEAFF
TGCGCCAGCAGCCAAGATGATCGGGCCACGGCTGAAGCTTTCTTT
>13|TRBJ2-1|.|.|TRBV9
CASSVPPFNEQFF
TGTGCCAGCAGCGTCCCCCCGTTCAATGAGCAGTTCTTC
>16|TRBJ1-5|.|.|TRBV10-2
CASSELPGARNQPQHF
TGCGCCAGCAGTGAGCTACCAGGGGCCCGCAATCAGCCCCAGCATTTT
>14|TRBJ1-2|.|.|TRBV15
CATSTGTPNYGYTF
TGTGCCACCAGCACCGGGACACCTAACTATGGCTACACCTTC
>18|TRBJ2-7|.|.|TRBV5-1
CASSLIPSEGRHYYEQYF
TGCGCCAGCAGCTTGATACCCTCTGAGGGCCGCCACTATTACGAGCAGTACTTC
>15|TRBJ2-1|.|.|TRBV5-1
CASSLGVESYNEQFF
TGCGCCAGCAGCCTCGGGGTAGAATCCTACAATGAGCAGTTCTTC
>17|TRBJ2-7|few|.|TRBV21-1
CASSKKGGQGAPYEQYF
TGTGCCAGCAGCAAAAAGGGGGGACAGGGGGCCCCCTACGAGCAGTACTTC
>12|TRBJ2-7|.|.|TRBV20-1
CSASEAHYEQYF
TGCAGTGCTAGTGAAGCTCACTACGAGCAGTACTTC
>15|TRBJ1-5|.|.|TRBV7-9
CASSLDGAGNQPQHF
TGTGCCAGCAGCCTAGATGGGGCAGGCAATCAGCCCCAGCATTTT
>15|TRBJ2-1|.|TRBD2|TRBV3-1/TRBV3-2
CASSFSGGAGNEQFF
TGTGCCAGCAGCTTTAGCGGGGGGGCGGGCAATGAGCAGTTCTTC
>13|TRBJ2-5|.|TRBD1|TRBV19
CATAPRAQGAQYF
TGTGCCACCGCACCTCGGGCCCAGGGGGCCCAGTACTTC
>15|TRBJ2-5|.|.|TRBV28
CASSAPGLRKETQYF
TGTGCCAGCAGTGCGCCGGGACTTCGCAAAGAGACCCAGTACTTC
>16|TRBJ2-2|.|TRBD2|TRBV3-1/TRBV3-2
CASSHLAGARTGELFF
TGTGCCAGCAGCCATCTAGCGGGGGCCCGTACCGGGGAGCTGTTTTTT
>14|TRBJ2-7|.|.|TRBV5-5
CASSFQGFTYEQYF
TGTGCCAGCAGCTTTCAGGGGTTCACCTACGAGCAGTACTTC
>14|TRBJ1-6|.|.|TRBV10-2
CACRETGLNSPLHF
TGCGCCTGTCGAGAAACAGGGCTTAATTCACCCCTCCACTTT
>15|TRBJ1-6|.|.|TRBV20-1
CSASSASSYNSPLHF
TGCAGTGCTAGTAGCGCCAGCTCCTATAATTCACCCCTCCACTTT
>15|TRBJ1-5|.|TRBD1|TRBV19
CASSMTTGTFRPQHF
TGTGCCAGTAGTATGACGACAGGGACCTTTCGGCCCCAGCATTTT
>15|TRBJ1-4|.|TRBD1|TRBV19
CASNQVRDSLEKLFF
TGTGCCAGTAACCAAGTCCGGGACAGCTTGGAAAAACTGTTTTTT
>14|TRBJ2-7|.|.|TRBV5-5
CASSTTRGTYEQYF
TGTGCCAGCAGCACAACGAGGGGCACCTACGAGCAGTACTTC
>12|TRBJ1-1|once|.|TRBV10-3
CAIASGLAEAFF
TGTGCCATCGCCTCTGGACTTGCTGAAGCTTTCTTT
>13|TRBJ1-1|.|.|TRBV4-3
CASSQERRYQAFF
TGCGCCAGCAGCCAAGAAAGGAGGTACCAAGCTTTCTTT
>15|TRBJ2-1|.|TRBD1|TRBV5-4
CASSQTGGSYNEQFF
TGTGCCAGCAGCCAGACAGGGGGCTCCTACAATGAGCAGTTCTTC
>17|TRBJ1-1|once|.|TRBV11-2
CASSLAGGLGVHTEAFF
TGTGCCAGCAGCTTAGCAGGTGGGCTCGGAGTGCACACTGAAGCTTTCTTT
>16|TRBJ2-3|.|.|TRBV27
CASSTPQVSSTDTQYF
TGTGCCAGCAGTACACCACAGGTTTCTAGCACAGATACGCAGTATTTT
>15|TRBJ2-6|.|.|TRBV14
CASSPQGSGANVLTF
TGTGCCAGCAGCCCTCAGGGCTCTGGGGCCAACGTCCTGACTTTC